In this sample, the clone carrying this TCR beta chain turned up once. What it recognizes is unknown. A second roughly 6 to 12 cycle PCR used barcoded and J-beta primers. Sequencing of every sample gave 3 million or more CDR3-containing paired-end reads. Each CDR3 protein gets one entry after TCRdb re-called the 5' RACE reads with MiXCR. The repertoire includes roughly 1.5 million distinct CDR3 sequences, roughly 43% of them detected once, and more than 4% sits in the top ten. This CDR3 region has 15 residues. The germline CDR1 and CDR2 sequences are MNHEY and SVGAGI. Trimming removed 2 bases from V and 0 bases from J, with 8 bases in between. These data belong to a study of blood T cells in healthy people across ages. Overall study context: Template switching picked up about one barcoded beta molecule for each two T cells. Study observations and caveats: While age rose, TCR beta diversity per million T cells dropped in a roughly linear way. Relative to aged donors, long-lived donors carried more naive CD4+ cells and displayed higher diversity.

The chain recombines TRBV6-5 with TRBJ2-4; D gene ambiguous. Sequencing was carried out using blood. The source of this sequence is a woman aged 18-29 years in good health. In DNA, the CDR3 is TGTGCCAGCAGTTACGGATCAGGAGCCAAAAACATTCAGTACTTC. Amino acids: CASSYGSGAKNIQYF.